A single sample gave rise to the 27 T cell receptor beta chains below, sequenced in a study of T cell responses to AZD1222 COVID-19 vaccine. Clones were sequenced by immunoSEQ multiplex PCR, and TCRdb holds only the in-frame ones, with some missing. The sample has some 120,000 clones, roughly 91% seen once. Specimen: peripheral blood, collected on day 0 of AZD1222 vaccination. Receptors originate from an adult in good health.

The chain couples TRBV4-3 to TRBJ2-7; D might be TRBD1 (6 bases). V was clipped by 3 bases and J by 3 bases, with 15 bases between them. The V gene's germline CDR1 is LGHNA and CDR2 YSLEER. This CDR3 is 15 amino acids long. The CDR3, as DNA: TGCGCCAGCAGCCATCTCAGCGGCAGGGGCTACGAGCAGTACTTC. This translates into CASSHLSGRGYEQYF.

V is TRBV14 and J is TRBJ1-6, with TRBD1 matching 7 bases. Unmatched junction bases numbered 7, after V lost 6 bases and J lost 5 bases. The CDR3 covers 15 residues. Per germline, CDR1 SGHDN and CDR2 FVKESK. The CDR3 DNA follows: TGTGCCAGCAGTCTACGGGACAGTCATAATTCACCCCTCCACTTT. Amino acids: CASSLRDSHNSPLHF.

The genes are TRBV20-1 and TRBJ2-1, with D unresolved. This CDR3 is 10 amino acids long. CDR1 is DFQATT and CDR2 is SNEGSKA in the germline V gene (reference sequence). Trimming cost V 3 bases and J 6 bases, with 3 bases left between them. The CDR3: CSASRNEQFF. The CDR3 nucleotides are TGCAGTGCTAGTCGCAATGAGCAGTTCTTC.

The genes are TRBV6-5 and TRBJ1-1, with 9 nucleotides matching TRBD1. V was pared by 6 bases and J by 4 bases, with 6 bases of the junction left unmatched. The CDR3 extends over 14 amino acids. In germline, CDR1 is MNHEY, CDR2 SVGAGI. CDR3 nucleotides: TGTGCCAGCAGCCACCGGGACAGGGCCACTGAAGCTTTCTTT. Protein product: CASSHRDRATEAFF.

CDR3 sequence reads: CASTGLAPNQPQHF. For the CDR3, the DNA is TGTGCCAGCACCGGATTGGCCCCCAATCAGCCCCAGCATTTT. The chain employs TRBV11-2 and TRBJ1-5, with D unclear. The V gene lost 7 bases and the J gene lost 3 bases, with 13 bases spanning the gap. CDR1 and CDR2 (germline): SGHAT, FQNNGV. This CDR3 region has 14 residues.

This sequence joins TRBV5-1 and TRBJ2-1, with D uncertain. Trimming removed 0 bases from V and 9 bases from J, with 10 bases in between. In germline, CDR1 is SGHRS, CDR2 YFSETQ. This CDR3 comprises 13 residues. In nucleotides, the CDR3 is TGCGCCAGCAGCTTGGATGGGGTTGGTGAGCAGTTCTTC. Translated, it gives CASSLDGVGEQFF.

V is TRBV2 and J is TRBJ1-4, with TRBD1 matching 7 bases. The CDR3 is 15 residues long. J lost 8 bases, V lost 2 bases, and 8 bases had no gene match. Per germline, CDR1 SNHLY and CDR2 FYNNEI. The CDR3: CASSESRTGLEKLFF. The CDR3 nucleotides are TGTGCCAGCAGTGAATCTAGGACAGGTTTAGAAAAACTGTTTTTT.

This sequence joins TRBV27 and TRBJ1-1, with D hard to call. CDR1 is MNHEY and CDR2 is SMNVEV in the germline V gene (reference sequence). The V end was cut by 4 bases, the J end by 7 bases, with 19 bases between. CDR3 length: 15 amino acids. CDR3: CASSSPLGVASEAFF. The CDR3 DNA sequence: TGTGCCAGCAGTTCCCCCTTAGGAGTGGCGAGTGAAGCTTTCTTT.

The rearrangement links TRBV5-1 to TRBJ2-3; the match to TRBD1 covers 7 bases. CDR1 is SGHRS and CDR2 is YFSETQ in the germline V gene. The V and J ends lost 4 bases and 4 bases, in that order; junction bases with no gene match: 3. The CDR3 spans 13 residues. The CDR3 loop reads CASSTTGADTQYF. DNA for the CDR3: TGCGCCAGCAGCACCACAGGGGCAGATACGCAGTATTTT.

The rearrangement links TRBV6-5 to TRBJ1-1; D is possibly TRBD1 (5 bases). CDR1 is MNHEY and CDR2 is SVGAGI in the germline V gene. The CDR3 length is 13 residues. Trimming cost V 6 bases and J 1 base, with 9 bases left between them. The CDR3, as DNA: TGTGCCAGCAGCATCAGGGAGAACACTGAAGCTTTCTTT. Protein product: CASSIRENTEAFF.

The chain carries TRBV6-2 or TRBV6-3 and TRBJ2-7; no definite D call. The CDR3 covers 13 residues. Looked up from germline, CDR1 is MNHEY and CDR2 is SVGEGT. V lost 0 bases to trimming and J lost 5 bases, with 8 bases between them. The CDR3 DNA sequence: TGTGCCAGCAGTTACTCGACCCCTCACGAGCAGTACTTC. This sequence encodes CASSYSTPHEQYF.

This chain connects TRBV30 to TRBJ1-4; D is possibly TRBD1 (5 bases). Trimming pared 8 bases from V and 7 bases from J, leaving 23 bases between. This CDR3 comprises 15 residues. CDR1 and CDR2 (germline): GTSNPN, SVGIG (reference sequence). This CDR3 reads CAAEPGVLRGEKLFF. DNA for the CDR3: TGTGCCGCCGAGCCGGGGGTACTAAGGGGTGAAAAACTGTTTTTT. Full variable domain (outside the CDR3, taken from reference TRBV30 and TRBJ1-4): SQTIHQWPATLVQPVGSPLSLECTVEGTSNPNLYWYRQAAGRGLQLLFYSVGIGQISSEVPQNLSASRPQDRQFILSSKKLLLSDSGFYLCAAEPGVLRGEKLFFGSGTQLSVL.

V gene TRBV9 combines with J gene TRBJ1-1; 7 nucleotides agree with TRBD1. The length of the CDR3 is 14 residues. Germline V CDR1 and CDR2: SGDLS, YYNGEE. V shed 0 bases and J 2 bases; nucleotides not matched to a gene: 1. The CDR3 sequence: CASSVGQGNTEAFF. The CDR3 DNA reads TGTGCCAGCAGCGTAGGACAGGGCAACACTGAAGCTTTCTTT.

The chain carries TRBV4-1 and TRBJ2-1, with 7 bases fitting TRBD1. J was trimmed by 1 base and V by 2 bases; bases with no gene match: 5. This CDR3 region has 16 residues. Germline-derived CDR1 and CDR2 are MGHRA and YSYEKL. CDR3 amino acids: CASSQPVRGSYNEQFF. CDR3 nucleotide sequence: TGCGCCAGCAGCCAACCCGTCAGGGGGTCCTACAATGAGCAGTTCTTC.

The CDR3 nucleotides are TGTGCCAGCAGTTCCTCGACAGAGAGCAATCAGCCCCAGCATTTT. Translating gives CASSSSTESNQPQHF. This chain uses TRBV6-6 with TRBJ1-5; possibly TRBD1 for D (5 bases). Germline V CDR1 and CDR2: MNHNY, SVGAGI (reference sequence). CDR3 length equals 15 residues. V shed 4 bases and J shed 1 base, with 11 bases lying between them.

This sequence joins TRBV5-8 and TRBJ2-7, with D tentatively TRBD2 (5 bases). The V end was cut by 4 bases, the J end by 2 bases, with 16 bases between. Germline lookup yields CDR1 SGHTS and CDR2 YDEGEE. The CDR3 extends over 15 amino acids. CDR3 residues: CASSAGLFITYEQYF. The CDR3 bases are TGTGCCAGCAGCGCCGGACTTTTTATCACCTACGAGCAGTACTTC.

The chain links TRBV2 to TRBJ2-1, with D tentatively TRBD2 (6 bases). Germline CDR1 SNHLY, CDR2 FYNNEI. Trimming removed 6 bases at V and 3 bases at J, with 9 bases between. The CDR3 is 13 amino acids. The CDR3 loop reads CASRAGIYNEQFF. DNA for the CDR3: TGTGCCAGCAGGGCGGGAATCTACAATGAGCAGTTCTTC.

This rearrangement joins TRBV5-1 to TRBJ1-3; 7 positions match TRBD1. With 0 bases clipped from V and 4 bases from J, the junction kept 7 bases outside the gene matches. In germline, CDR1 is SGHRS, CDR2 YFSETQ. The CDR3 is 16 amino acids. The chain's CDR3 is CASSLADRVYGNTIYF. Here the CDR3 DNA reads TGCGCCAGCAGCTTGGCCGACAGGGTTTACGGAAACACCATATATTTT.

This rearrangement joins TRBV6-2 or TRBV6-3 to TRBJ2-4; a possible D gene is TRBD2 (6 bases). The V end lost 5 bases, the J end lost 0 bases, and 23 bases lay between the germline ends. Germline V lookup: CDR1 MNHEY, CDR2 SVGEGT. The CDR3 contains 19 residues. This CDR3 reads CASSPLYRRAMRAKNIQYF. Here the CDR3 DNA reads TGTGCCAGCAGTCCCCTATACAGGAGGGCCATGAGAGCCAAAAACATTCAGTACTTC.

The chain is built from TRBV18 and TRBJ1-1, with 7 bases that match TRBD1. CDR1 and CDR2 (germline): KGHSH, LQKENI. The CDR3 runs to 13 residues. Losses at the gene ends were 3 bases for V and 3 bases for J; bases not matched to a gene: 1. The CDR3 nucleotides read TGTGCCAGCTCACCGCAGGGGGACACTGAAGCTTTCTTT. Translation: CASSPQGDTEAFF.

This chain links TRBV2 with TRBJ1-2; D possibly corresponds to TRBD1 (6 bases). Germline V gene sequence: CDR1 SNHLY, CDR2 FYNNEI. Trimming took 4 bases from V and 1 from J, leaving 10 bases between them. This CDR3 region has 14 residues. CDR3 in DNA: TGTGCCAGCAGTGGGGCAGGGGATAACTATGGCTACACCTTC. This codes for CASSGAGDNYGYTF.

V is TRBV7-2 and J is TRBJ2-7; 12 bases align to TRBD2. The germline CDR1 and CDR2 sequences are SGHTA and FQGNSA. The V and J ends lost 0 bases and 4 bases, in that order; junction bases with no gene match: 10. The CDR3 sequence is 18 residues long. The CDR3 DNA follows: TGTGCCAGCAGCTTAGCCGGGCCTAGCGGGGGGGTGGATTACGAGCAGTACTTC. Amino acid sequence: CASSLAGPSGGVDYEQYF.

V is TRBV5-5 and J is TRBJ2-3, with D perhaps matching TRBD2 (5 bases). CDR1 and CDR2 (germline): SGHKS, YYEKEE (reference sequence). Trimming shortened V by 6 bases and J by 1 base, and 18 bases separated the two germline ends. The CDR3 spans 16 residues. CDR3 amino acids: CASIDPGLRGTDTQYF. The DNA for the CDR3 is TGTGCCAGCATCGACCCGGGGTTGCGGGGCACAGATACGCAGTATTTT.

The rearrangement uses TRBV11-3 and TRBJ2-2; D not certain. This CDR3 spans 13 amino acids. The V end was cut by 3 bases, the J end by 6 bases, with 8 bases between. Germline assignment: CDR1 SGHNT and CDR2 YENEEA. The CDR3 sequence is CASSLSWAGELFF. Here the CDR3 DNA reads TGTGCCAGCAGCTTGAGTTGGGCCGGGGAGCTGTTTTTT.

This clone was picked up a small number of times. This chain connects TRBV3-1 (or the pseudogene TRBV3-2) to TRBJ1-5; the match to TRBD1 covers 8 bases. The junction had 3 bases not matched to a gene; V was cut back by 4 bases and J by 4 bases. CDR1 is LGHDT and CDR2 is YNNKEL in the germline V gene (reference sequence). The CDR3 runs to 14 residues. In DNA, the CDR3 is TGTGCCAGCAGCCCCGGGACAGGTAATCAGCCCCAGCATTTT. This encodes CASSPGTGNQPQHF.

The chain has TRBV7-6 and TRBJ1-2, with a tentative D call TRBD1 (6 bases). In germline, CDR1 is SGHVS, CDR2 FNYEAQ. CDR3 length equals 15 residues. The V gene lost 2 bases and the J gene lost 5 bases, with 15 bases spanning the gap. CDR3 region: CASSLTGGGHYGYTF. The CDR3, as DNA: TGTGCCAGCAGCTTAACCGGGGGGGGACATTATGGCTACACCTTC. Based on the CDR3 plus reference TRBV7-6 and TRBJ1-2, the full variable domain is GAGVSQSPRYKVTKRGQDVALRCDPISGHVSLYWYRQALGQGPEFLTYFNYEAQQDKSGLPNDRFSAERPEGSISTLTIQRTEQRDSAMYRCASSLTGGGHYGYTFGSGTRLTVV.

The chain couples TRBV7-9 to TRBJ2-3; D may be TRBD1 (5 bases). The ends were cut back, 1 base at V and 5 bases at J, with 10 bases in the middle. This CDR3 comprises 14 residues. Germline values: CDR1 SEHNR, CDR2 FQNEAQ (reference sequence). CDR3 nucleotides: TGTGCCAGCAGCTTAGGTGGGGCAGAAGATACGCAGTATTTT. Translated: CASSLGGAEDTQYF.